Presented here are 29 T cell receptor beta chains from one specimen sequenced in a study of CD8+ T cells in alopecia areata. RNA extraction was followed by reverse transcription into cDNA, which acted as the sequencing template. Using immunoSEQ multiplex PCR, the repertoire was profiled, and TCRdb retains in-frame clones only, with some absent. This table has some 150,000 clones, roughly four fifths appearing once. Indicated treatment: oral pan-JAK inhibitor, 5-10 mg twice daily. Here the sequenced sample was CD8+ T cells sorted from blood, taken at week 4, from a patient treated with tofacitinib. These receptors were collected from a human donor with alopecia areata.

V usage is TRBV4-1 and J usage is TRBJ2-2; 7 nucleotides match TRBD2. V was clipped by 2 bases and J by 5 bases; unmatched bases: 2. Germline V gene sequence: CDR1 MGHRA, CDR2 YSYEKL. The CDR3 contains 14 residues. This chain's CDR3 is CASSQTGGTGELFF. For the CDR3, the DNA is TGCGCCAGCAGCCAAACGGGGGGAACCGGGGAGCTGTTTTTT.

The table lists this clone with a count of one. CDR3 nucleotides: TGTGCCAGCTCACAATTAGCGGGGCCCACAGATACGCAGTATTTT. As protein: CASSQLAGPTDTQYF. The chain carries TRBV18 and TRBJ2-3; TRBD2 matches 8 bases. The CDR3 spans 15 residues. CDR1 and CDR2 from the germline V gene are KGHSH and LQKENI. The V and J ends lost 4 bases and 2 bases, in that order; junction bases with no gene match: 5.

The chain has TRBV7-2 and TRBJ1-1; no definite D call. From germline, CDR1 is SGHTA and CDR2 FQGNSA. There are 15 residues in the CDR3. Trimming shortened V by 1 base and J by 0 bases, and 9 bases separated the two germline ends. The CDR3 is CASSLELYLNTEAFF. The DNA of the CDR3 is TGTGCCAGCAGCTTAGAGCTATACCTGAACACTGAAGCTTTCTTT. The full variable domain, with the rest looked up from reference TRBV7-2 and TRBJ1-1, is GAGVSQSPSNKVTEKGKDVELRCDPISGHTALYWYRQSLGQGLEFLIYFQGNSAPDKSGLPSDRFSAERTGGSVSTLTIQRTQQEDSAVYLCASSLELYLNTEAFFGQGTRLTVV.

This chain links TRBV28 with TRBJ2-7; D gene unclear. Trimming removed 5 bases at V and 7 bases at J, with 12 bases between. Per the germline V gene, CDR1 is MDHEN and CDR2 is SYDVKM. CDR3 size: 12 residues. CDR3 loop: CASSLPESEQYF. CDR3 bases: TGTGCCAGCAGTCTCCCGGAGAGTGAGCAGTACTTC.

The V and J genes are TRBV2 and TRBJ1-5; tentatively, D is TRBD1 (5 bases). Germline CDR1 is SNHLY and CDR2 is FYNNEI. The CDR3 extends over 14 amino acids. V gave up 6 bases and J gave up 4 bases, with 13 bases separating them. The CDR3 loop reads CASREGRTNQPQHF. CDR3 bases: TGTGCCAGCAGGGAGGGACGGACAAATCAGCCCCAGCATTTT.

CDR3 loop: CASRPGHRITDTQYF. In DNA form, the CDR3 reads TGCGCCAGCAGGCCGGGACACAGGATTACAGATACGCAGTATTTT. This chain connects TRBV23-1 to TRBJ2-3; D perhaps matches TRBD1 (6 bases). TRBV23-1 is an open reading frame whose function is uncertain. The CDR3 consists of 15 residues. Trimming cost V 6 bases and J 3 bases, with 16 bases left between them.

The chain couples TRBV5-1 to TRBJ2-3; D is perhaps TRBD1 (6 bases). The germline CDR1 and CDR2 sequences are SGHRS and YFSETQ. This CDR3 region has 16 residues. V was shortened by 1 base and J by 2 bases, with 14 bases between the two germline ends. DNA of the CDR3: TGCGCCAGCAGCTTGTTGGCAGGGGACCTCACAGATACGCAGTATTTT. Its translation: CASSLLAGDLTDTQYF.

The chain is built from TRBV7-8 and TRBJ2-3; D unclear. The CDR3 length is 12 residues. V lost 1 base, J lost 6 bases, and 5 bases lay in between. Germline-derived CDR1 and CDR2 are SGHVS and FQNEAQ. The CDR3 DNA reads TGTGCCAGCAGCTTAGTTGAGGATACGCAGTATTTT. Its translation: CASSLVEDTQYF.

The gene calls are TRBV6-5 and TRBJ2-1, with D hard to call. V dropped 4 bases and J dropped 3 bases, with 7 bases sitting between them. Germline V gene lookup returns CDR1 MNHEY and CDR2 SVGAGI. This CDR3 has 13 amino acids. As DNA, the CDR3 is TGTGCCAGCAGTTTCTCCTACTACAATGAGCAGTTCTTC. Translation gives CASSFSYYNEQFF.

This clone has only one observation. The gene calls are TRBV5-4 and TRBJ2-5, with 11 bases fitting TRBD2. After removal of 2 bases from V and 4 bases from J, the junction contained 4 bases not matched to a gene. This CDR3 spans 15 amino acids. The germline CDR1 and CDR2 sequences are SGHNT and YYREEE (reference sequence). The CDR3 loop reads CASSFSGGAAETQYF. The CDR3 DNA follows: TGTGCCAGCAGCTTTAGCGGGGGGGCCGCAGAGACCCAGTACTTC.

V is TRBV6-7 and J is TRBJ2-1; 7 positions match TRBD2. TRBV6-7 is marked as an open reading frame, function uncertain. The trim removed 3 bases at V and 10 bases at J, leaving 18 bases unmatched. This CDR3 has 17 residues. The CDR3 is CASSYLGGAGVPLEQFF. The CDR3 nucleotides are TGTGCCAGCAGTTATCTCGGAGGGGCGGGGGTACCGTTGGAGCAGTTCTTC.

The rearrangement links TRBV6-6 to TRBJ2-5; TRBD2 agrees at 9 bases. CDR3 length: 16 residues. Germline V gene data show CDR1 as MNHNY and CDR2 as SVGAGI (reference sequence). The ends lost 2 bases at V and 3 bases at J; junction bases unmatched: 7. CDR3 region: CASSYVPSGAKETQYF. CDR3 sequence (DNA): TGTGCCAGCAGTTACGTCCCTAGCGGGGCAAAAGAGACCCAGTACTTC.

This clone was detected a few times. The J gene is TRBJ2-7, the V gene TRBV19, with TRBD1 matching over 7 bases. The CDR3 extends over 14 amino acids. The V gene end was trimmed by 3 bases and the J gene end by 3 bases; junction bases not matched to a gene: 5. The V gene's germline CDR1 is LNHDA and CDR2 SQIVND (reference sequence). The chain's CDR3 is CASSIAGTDYEQYF. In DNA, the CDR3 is TGTGCCAGTAGTATCGCCGGGACAGACTACGAGCAGTACTTC.

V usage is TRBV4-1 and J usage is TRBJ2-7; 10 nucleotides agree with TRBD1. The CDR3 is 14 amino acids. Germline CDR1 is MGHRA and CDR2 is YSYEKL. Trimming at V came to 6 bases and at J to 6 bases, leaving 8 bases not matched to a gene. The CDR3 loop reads CASRPRTGGGEQYF. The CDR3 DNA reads TGCGCCAGCAGGCCTAGGACAGGGGGAGGCGAGCAGTACTTC.

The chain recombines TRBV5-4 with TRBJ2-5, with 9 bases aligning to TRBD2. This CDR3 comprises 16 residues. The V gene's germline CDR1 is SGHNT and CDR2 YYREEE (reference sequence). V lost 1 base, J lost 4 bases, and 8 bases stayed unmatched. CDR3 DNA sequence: TGTGCCAGCAGCTTGTCGGAGGGACTAGCCAGAGAGACCCAGTACTTC. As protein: CASSLSEGLARETQYF. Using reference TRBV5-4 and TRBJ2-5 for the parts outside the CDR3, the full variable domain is ETGVTQSPTHLIKTRGQQVTLRCSSQSGHNTVSWYQQALGQGPQFIFQYYREEENGRGNFPPRFSGLQFPNYSSELNVNALELDDSALYLCASSLSEGLARETQYFGPGTRLLVL.

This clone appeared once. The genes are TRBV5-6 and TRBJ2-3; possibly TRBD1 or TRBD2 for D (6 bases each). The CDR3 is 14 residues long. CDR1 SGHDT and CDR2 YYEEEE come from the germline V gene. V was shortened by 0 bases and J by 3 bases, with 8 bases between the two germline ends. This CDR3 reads CASSLAGATDTQYF. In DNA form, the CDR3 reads TGTGCCAGCAGCTTGGCGGGGGCGACAGATACGCAGTATTTT.

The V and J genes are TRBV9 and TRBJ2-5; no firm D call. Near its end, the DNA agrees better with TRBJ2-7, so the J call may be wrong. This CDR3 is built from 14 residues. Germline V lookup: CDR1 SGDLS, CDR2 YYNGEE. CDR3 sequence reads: CASSVSDSSYEQYF. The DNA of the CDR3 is TGTGCCAGCAGCGTATCAGATAGCTCCTACGAGCAGTACTTC.

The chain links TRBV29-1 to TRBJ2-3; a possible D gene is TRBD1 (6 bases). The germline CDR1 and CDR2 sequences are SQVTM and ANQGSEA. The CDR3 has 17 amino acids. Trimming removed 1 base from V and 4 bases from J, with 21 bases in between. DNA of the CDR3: TGCAGCGTTGAAGGAACGGAGCGGACAGCCTCGCCAGATACGCAGTATTTT. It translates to CSVEGTERTASPDTQYF.

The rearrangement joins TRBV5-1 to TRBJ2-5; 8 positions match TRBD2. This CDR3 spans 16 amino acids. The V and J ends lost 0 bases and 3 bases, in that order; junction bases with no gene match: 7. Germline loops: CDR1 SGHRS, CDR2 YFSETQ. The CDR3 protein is CASSLDSGETKETQYF. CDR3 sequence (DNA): TGCGCCAGCAGCTTGGATAGCGGGGAGACTAAAGAGACCCAGTACTTC.

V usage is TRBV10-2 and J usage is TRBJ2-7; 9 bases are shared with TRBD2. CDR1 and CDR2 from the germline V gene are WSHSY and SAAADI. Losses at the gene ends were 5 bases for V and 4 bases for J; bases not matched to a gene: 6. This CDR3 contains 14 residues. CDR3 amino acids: CASSPGLAVYEQYF. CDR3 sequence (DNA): TGCGCCAGCAGTCCGGGACTAGCCGTGTACGAGCAGTACTTC.

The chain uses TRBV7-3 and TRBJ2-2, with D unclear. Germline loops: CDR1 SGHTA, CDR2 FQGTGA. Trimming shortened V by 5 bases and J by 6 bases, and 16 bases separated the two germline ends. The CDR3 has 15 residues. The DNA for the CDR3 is TGTGCCAGCAGCCCCGGACCTACTAAGGCCGGGGAGCTGTTTTTT. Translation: CASSPGPTKAGELFF. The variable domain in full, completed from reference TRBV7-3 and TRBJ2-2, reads GAGVSQTPSNKVTEKGKYVELRCDPISGHTALYWYRQSLGQGPEFLIYFQGTGAADDSGLPNDRFFAVRPEGSVSTLKIQRTERGDSAVYLCASSPGPTKAGELFFGEGSRLTVL.

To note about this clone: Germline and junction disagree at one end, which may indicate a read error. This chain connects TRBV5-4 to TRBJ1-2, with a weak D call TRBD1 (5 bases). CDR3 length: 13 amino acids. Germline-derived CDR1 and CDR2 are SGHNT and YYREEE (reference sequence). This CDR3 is CASRFGGSNGYTF. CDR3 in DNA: TGTGCCAGCCGCTTCGGGGGATCCAATGGCTACACCTTC.

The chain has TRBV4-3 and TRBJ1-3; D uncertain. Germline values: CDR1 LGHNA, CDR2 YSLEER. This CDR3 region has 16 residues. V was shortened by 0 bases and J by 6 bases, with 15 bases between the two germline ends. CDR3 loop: CASSQDSRASKNTIYF. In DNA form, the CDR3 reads TGCGCCAGCAGCCAAGATAGTAGGGCCTCAAAAAACACCATATATTTT.

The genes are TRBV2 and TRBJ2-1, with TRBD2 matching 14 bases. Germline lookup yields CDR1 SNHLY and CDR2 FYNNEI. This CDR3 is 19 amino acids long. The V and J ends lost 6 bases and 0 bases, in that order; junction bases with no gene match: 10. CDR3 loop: CASRAGTSGGSGSYNEQFF. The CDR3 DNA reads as TGTGCCAGCAGAGCCGGGACTAGCGGGGGCAGCGGCTCCTACAATGAGCAGTTCTTC.

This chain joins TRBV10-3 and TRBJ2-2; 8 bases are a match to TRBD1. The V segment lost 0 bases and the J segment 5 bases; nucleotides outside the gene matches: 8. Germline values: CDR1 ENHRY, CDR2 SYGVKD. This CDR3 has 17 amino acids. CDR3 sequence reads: CAISESATGDRTGELFF. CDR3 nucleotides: TGTGCCATCAGTGAGTCGGCGACAGGGGATCGAACCGGGGAGCTGTTTTTT.

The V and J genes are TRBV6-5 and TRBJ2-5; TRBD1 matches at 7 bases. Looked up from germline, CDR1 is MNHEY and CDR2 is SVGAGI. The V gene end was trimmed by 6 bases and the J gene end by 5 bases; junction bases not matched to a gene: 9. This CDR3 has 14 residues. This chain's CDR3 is CASRRQGTLETQYF. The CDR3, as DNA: TGTGCCAGCAGAAGACAGGGAACATTGGAGACCCAGTACTTC.

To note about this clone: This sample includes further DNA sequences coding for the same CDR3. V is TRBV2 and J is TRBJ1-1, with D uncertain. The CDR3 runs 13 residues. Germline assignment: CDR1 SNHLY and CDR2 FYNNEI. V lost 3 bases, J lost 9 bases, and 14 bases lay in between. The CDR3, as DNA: TGTGCCAGCAGTGACCCCGGCCGGTGGAAAGCTTTCTTT. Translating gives CASSDPGRWKAFF.

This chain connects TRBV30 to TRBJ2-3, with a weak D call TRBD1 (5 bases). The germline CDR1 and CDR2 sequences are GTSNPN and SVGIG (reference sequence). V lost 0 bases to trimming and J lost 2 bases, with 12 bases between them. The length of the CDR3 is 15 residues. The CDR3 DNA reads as TGTGCCTGGAGTGTTGGGGCTGACCCCACAGATACGCAGTATTTT. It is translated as CAWSVGADPTDTQYF.

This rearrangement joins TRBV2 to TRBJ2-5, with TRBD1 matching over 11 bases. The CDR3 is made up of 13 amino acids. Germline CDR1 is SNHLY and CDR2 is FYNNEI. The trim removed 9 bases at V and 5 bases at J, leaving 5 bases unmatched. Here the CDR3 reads CASRTGGVETQYF. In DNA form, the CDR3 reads TGTGCCAGTCGGACAGGGGGCGTTGAGACCCAGTACTTC. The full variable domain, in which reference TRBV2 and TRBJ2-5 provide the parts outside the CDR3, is EPEVTQTPSHQVTQMGQEVILRCVPISNHLYFYWYRQILGQKVEFLVSFYNNEISEKSEIFDDQFSVERPDGSNFTLKIRSTKLEDSAMYFCASRTGGVETQYFGPGTRLLVL.